The sequence of this T cell receptor (beta chain) was determined in a study of early T cells in non-severe SARS-CoV-2 infection. The ends lost 4 bases at V and 0 bases at J; junction bases unmatched: 4. The germline gives CDR1 SGHTA, CDR2 FQGNSA. CDR3 length: 16 residues. Individual cDNA molecules were tagged with unique molecular identifiers, the study reported. TCRdb itself ran the 5' RACE reads through MiXCR, one entry per CDR3 protein. The data show some 67,000 distinct CDR3 sequences, less than 15% seen once. This clonotype has more than one count but fewer than ten. V and J are TRBV7-2 and TRBJ2-3; 10 nucleotides align to TRBD2. Material for sequencing was whole blood. This receptor was obtained from an adult who was a healthcare worker with PCR-confirmed SARS-CoV-2 infection or an uninfected control (not recorded which). CDR3 loop: CASSYGLAESTDTQYF. CDR3 nucleotides: TGTGCCAGCAGCTACGGACTAGCGGAAAGCACAGATACGCAGTATTTT. Combining the CDR3 with reference TRBV7-2 and TRBJ2-3 gives the whole variable domain GAGVSQSPSNKVTEKGKDVELRCDPISGHTALYWYRQSLGQGLEFLIYFQGNSAPDKSGLPSDRFSAERTGGSVSTLTIQRTQQEDSAVYLCASSYGLAESTDTQYFGPGTRLTVL.